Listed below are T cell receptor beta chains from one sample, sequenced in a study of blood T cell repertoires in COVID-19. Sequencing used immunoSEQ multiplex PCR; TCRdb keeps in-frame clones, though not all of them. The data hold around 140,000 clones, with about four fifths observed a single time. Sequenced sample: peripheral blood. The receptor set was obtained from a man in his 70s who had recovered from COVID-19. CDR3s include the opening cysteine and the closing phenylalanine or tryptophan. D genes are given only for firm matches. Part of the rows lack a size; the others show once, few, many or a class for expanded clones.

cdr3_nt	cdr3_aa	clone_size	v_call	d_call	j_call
TGTGCCAGCAGCTCAAGACTAGCGGTTCCCTACGAGCAGTACTTC	CASSSRLAVPYEQYF	few	TRBV11-2	TRBD2	TRBJ2-7
TGCGCCAGCAGCCCAGGGGGCATGGACACTGAAGCTTTCTTT	CASSPGGMDTEAFF	NA	TRBV5-1	TRBD1	TRBJ1-1
TGTGCCAGCAGCCAAGTCGGACAGGGTCACGGCTACACCTTC	CASSQVGQGHGYTF	NA	TRBV3-1/TRBV3-2	TRBD1	TRBJ1-2
TGTGCCAGCAGTTACTACGGGGGGCCCTACGAGCAGTACTTC	CASSYYGGPYEQYF	NA	TRBV6-2/TRBV6-3	NA	TRBJ2-7
TGCGCCAGCAGCCACGGACAGAGAATGACTGAAGCTTTCTTT	CASSHGQRMTEAFF	once	TRBV4-3	NA	TRBJ1-1
TGTGCCAGCAGCAATACAGGGGTATCTGGGGCCAACGTCCTGACTTTC	CASSNTGVSGANVLTF	once	TRBV7-3	TRBD1	TRBJ2-6
TGTGCCAGCAGCCTGGGCTACTCTGGAAACACCATATATTTT	CASSLGYSGNTIYF	NA	TRBV11-2	NA	TRBJ1-3
TGTGCCAGCAGCCGCCTCGGGGTCTCTGGAAACACCATATATTTT	CASSRLGVSGNTIYF	NA	TRBV11-2	NA	TRBJ1-3
TGCGCCAGCAGCCCGGGGACTAGCGGGAGGCTGTACGAGCAGTACTTC	CASSPGTSGRLYEQYF	NA	TRBV4-1	TRBD2	TRBJ2-7
TGCGCCAGCAGCCAAGATGCCGGGACAGTGTCCTACGAGCAGTACTTC	CASSQDAGTVSYEQYF	NA	TRBV4-1	TRBD1	TRBJ2-7
TGTGCCAGCAGCCCCGACGTCGGGGTAGATGAAAAACTGTTTTTT	CASSPDVGVDEKLFF	once	TRBV28	NA	TRBJ1-4
TGTGCCAGCAGCCTACAGATGAACACTGAAGCTTTCTTT	CASSLQMNTEAFF	NA	TRBV14	NA	TRBJ1-1
TGTGCCAGTAACCGGGACTCGACAGATACGCAGTATTTT	CASNRDSTDTQYF	NA	TRBV2	NA	TRBJ2-3
TGTGCCAGCAGCCCCCCGAGACGGGACACTTTTCTCACCGGGGAGCTGTTTTTT	CASSPPRRDTFLTGELFF	once	TRBV11-2	NA	TRBJ2-2
TGCAGTGCTAGTTTAGGTAGCGGGCCCCAAGAGACCCAGTACTTC	CSASLGSGPQETQYF	NA	TRBV20-1	TRBD2	TRBJ2-5
TGTGCCAGCAGCGTCGACCGCGGGGCGACCCAGTACTTC	CASSVDRGATQYF	NA	TRBV11-3	NA	TRBJ2-5
TGTGCCAGCAGCTCGACAGGGTCGGGGGAGACCCAGTACTTC	CASSSTGSGETQYF	NA	TRBV5-4	TRBD1	TRBJ2-5
TGTGCCACCAGCAGAGATTTTTGGGAGGACAGGGGCAATGAGCAGTTCTTC	CATSRDFWEDRGNEQFF	NA	TRBV15	TRBD1	TRBJ2-1
TGTGCCAGCAGCCCCCGGTTGGCTAGCGGACCCTACGAGCAGTACTTC	CASSPRLASGPYEQYF	once	TRBV11-3	TRBD2	TRBJ2-7
TGTGCCAGCAGCCTGGGACTAGGATCCGGGACCCAGTACTTC	CASSLGLGSGTQYF	NA	TRBV7-2	TRBD2	TRBJ2-5
TGTGCCAGCAGCTCTCTTAAAGCGGGGGGAAGCACAGATACGCAGTATTTT	CASSSLKAGGSTDTQYF	many	TRBV11-2	TRBD2	TRBJ2-3
TGTGCCAGCAGCACCGGGACTAGCGGCTACAATGAGCAGTTCTTC	CASSTGTSGYNEQFF	NA	TRBV11-3	TRBD2	TRBJ2-1
TGTGCCAGCAGCTTCAGCCCAGCGGGGGGGTACGAGCAGTACTTC	CASSFSPAGGYEQYF	NA	TRBV7-2	TRBD2	TRBJ2-7
TGTGCCAGCAGCTTACAGGCGGGAGAGAATCCCTACGAGCAGTACTTC	CASSLQAGENPYEQYF	NA	TRBV7-9	TRBD2	TRBJ2-7
TGTGCCAGCAGCGGACAGGGGGCAACAGATACGCAGTATTTT	CASSGQGATDTQYF	once	TRBV7-2	TRBD1	TRBJ2-3
TGTGCCAGCAGTTACTCTGAGACAGGATCCCGATACAATGAGCAGTTCTTC	CASSYSETGSRYNEQFF	NA	TRBV6-2/TRBV6-3	NA	TRBJ2-1
TGTGCCAGCAGCGCCGTAGGACTCAAACAAGAGACCCAGTACTTC	CASSAVGLKQETQYF	NA	TRBV7-6	NA	TRBJ2-5
TGCGCCAGCAGTGGTCTAGCGGAGCCCTACGAGCAGTACTTC	CASSGLAEPYEQYF	NA	TRBV10-2	TRBD2	TRBJ2-7
TGTGCCTGGTTCCGGACAGGGGAGTGGAACAACTATGGCTACACCTTC	CAWFRTGEWNNYGYTF	NA	TRBV30	TRBD1	TRBJ1-2
TGCGCCAGCAGCTTGACCGGCAGGGCTAATGAGCAGTTCTTC	CASSLTGRANEQFF	NA	TRBV5-1	NA	TRBJ2-1
TGTGCCAGCAGCTTCAGTGGTTCTGGCTACACCTTC	CASSFSGSGYTF	NA	TRBV7-8	NA	TRBJ1-2